This T cell receptor beta chain was profiled in a study of blood T cell repertoires in COVID-19. The protocol was immunoSEQ multiplex PCR, while the TCRdb copy is restricted to in-frame clones and leaves out a portion. The sample lists fewer than 500,000 clones; roughly 90% were seen once. The CDR3 is 12 amino acids. With 1 base removed from V and 6 bases from J, the gap between germline ends came to 7 bases. Germline assignment: CDR1 SGHTA and CDR2 FQGNSA. Sequencing used peripheral blood. The sequence was obtained from a woman aged 25 to 45 with acute or convalescent COVID-19. The rearrangement joins TRBV7-2 to TRBJ2-7; a weak D match, TRBD2 (5 bases). The CDR3 is CASSLEGSEQYF. CDR3 DNA sequence: TGTGCCAGCAGCTTAGAAGGGAGCGAGCAGTACTTC.